These 28 T cell receptor beta chains originate from one sample sequenced in a study of T cell clones after liver transplantation. Sequencing was performed with immunoSEQ multiplex PCR; in TCRdb, only in-frame clones are kept and a portion is missing. The sample gives roughly 57,000 clones, around 75% of which show up once; 15% is in the top ten. Specimen: CD4+ T cells from blood, collected before liver transplant. These receptors originate from a human donor who received a liver transplant.

This clone was picked up a small number of times. V is TRBV6-5 and J is TRBJ2-2; 8 positions match TRBD1. The ends lost 4 bases at V and 9 bases at J; junction bases unmatched: 4. Looked up from germline, CDR1 is MNHEY and CDR2 is SVGAGI. The CDR3 contains 13 residues. Here the CDR3 reads CASSSGGRRELFF. CDR3 bases: TGTGCCAGCAGTTCAGGGGGCAGGAGGGAGCTGTTTTTT.

The chain uses TRBV15 and TRBJ1-1; 10 nucleotides match TRBD1. V lost 6 bases and J lost 2; bases outside the gene matches: 6. The CDR3 covers 15 residues. Germline CDR1 LNHNV, CDR2 YYDKDF (reference sequence). CDR3 residues: CATRLDRGSNTEAFF. The CDR3 DNA sequence: TGTGCCACCAGGCTGGACAGGGGGTCTAACACTGAAGCTTTCTTT.

V is TRBV6-6 and J is TRBJ1-6; tentative D call: TRBD1 (6 bases). Trimming removed 6 bases at V and 0 bases at J, with 9 bases between. The CDR3 runs to 15 residues. CDR1 and CDR2 (germline): MNHNY, SVGAGI (reference sequence). The DNA for the CDR3 is TGTGCCAGCAGAACAGGGAGCTCCTATAATTCACCCCTCCACTTT. Protein: CASRTGSSYNSPLHF.

This clone turned up a few times. The rearrangement links TRBV30 to TRBJ1-2, with a weak D call TRBD1 (5 bases). Per germline, CDR1 GTSNPN and CDR2 SVGIG (reference sequence). This CDR3 is built from 15 residues. The V end lost 0 bases, the J end lost 8 bases, and 19 bases lay between the germline ends. The DNA for the CDR3 is TGTGCCTGGAGTGTACCTGGACGGCCGGGGGTCGGCTACACCTTC. Protein product: CAWSVPGRPGVGYTF.

The CDR3 nucleotides are TGTGCCAGCAGTTACGCGGGGACGGCTACTGAAGCTTTCTTT. Protein sequence: CASSYAGTATEAFF. V usage is TRBV6-5 and J usage is TRBJ1-1; the D gene is possibly TRBD1 (5 bases). V lost 2 bases and J lost 5, with 12 bases in between. CDR3 length equals 14 residues. The germline V gene encodes CDR1 MNHEY and CDR2 SVGAGI.

The chain joins TRBV5-6 to TRBJ1-5; TRBD1 might be the D (5 bases). Germline V CDR1 and CDR2: SGHDT, YYEEEE. V was cut by 2 bases and J by 5 bases, with 11 bases left in between. CDR3 length: 14 amino acids. CDR3 bases: TGTGCCAGCAGCTTATACCAGGGTGATCAGCCCCAGCATTTT. Translating gives CASSLYQGDQPQHF.

This rearrangement joins TRBV7-4 to TRBJ2-7; D is uncertain. V lost 6 bases, J lost 0 bases, and 15 bases lay in between. The CDR3 is 15 residues long. The germline CDR1 and CDR2 sequences are SGHVT and SQSDAQ. The CDR3 coding sequence is TGTGCCAGCAGTTCAGACACTCCATTCTCCTACGAGCAGTACTTC. Protein sequence: CASSSDTPFSYEQYF.

This chain joins TRBV11-2 and TRBJ2-5; 8 positions agree with TRBD2. Germline V gives CDR1 SGHAT, CDR2 FQNNGV. CDR3 length equals 14 residues. With 5 bases clipped from V and 4 bases from J, the junction kept 6 bases outside the gene matches. The CDR3 DNA sequence: TGTGCCAGCAGCGTCGGGGGGGCTGGAGAGACCCAGTACTTC. Its translation is CASSVGGAGETQYF.

This clone was recorded a few times. V and J are TRBV9 and TRBJ2-1; 8 positions agree with TRBD1. The J segment lost 7 bases and the V segment lost 0 bases, leaving 6 bases of the junction unmatched. The CDR3 is 15 amino acids. Germline V gene lookup returns CDR1 SGDLS and CDR2 YYNGEE. The CDR3 protein is CASSVVGRGQNEQFF. As DNA, the CDR3 is TGTGCCAGCAGCGTAGTCGGCAGGGGGCAAAATGAGCAGTTCTTC. Full variable domain (rest looked up from reference TRBV9 and TRBJ2-1): DSGVTQTPKHLITATGQRVTLRCSPRSGDLSVYWYQQSLDQGLQFLIQYYNGEERAKGNILERFSAQQFPDLHSELNLSSLELGDSALYFCASSVVGRGQNEQFFGPGTRLTVL.

The chain links TRBV6-1 to TRBJ2-2; 9 bases align to TRBD1. Germline values: CDR1 MNHNS, CDR2 SASEGT. This CDR3 region has 14 residues. V trimming: 7 bases; J trimming: 6 bases; junction bases outside the gene matches: 6. CDR3 sequence: CASNWDREAGELFF. The CDR3 nucleotides read TGTGCCAGCAACTGGGACAGGGAAGCCGGGGAGCTGTTTTTT.

Details on this clone: At one end, the junction sequence differs from germline, possibly due to a read error. The chain has TRBV30 and TRBJ2-2, with TRBD1 as a possible D gene (6 bases). Germline V gives CDR1 GTSNPN, CDR2 SVGIG (reference sequence). The CDR3 is made up of 13 amino acids. The DNA of the CDR3 is TGTGCCTGGAGGACAGGCTACACCGTGGAGCTGTTTTTT. Protein product: CAWRTGYTVELFF.

This clone appeared a few times. This rearrangement joins TRBV5-4 to TRBJ1-3; no clear D. Germline V CDR1 and CDR2: SGHNT, YYREEE (reference sequence). Between the trimmed V and J ends, which lost 2 bases and 3 bases, there was a span of 15 bases. This CDR3 contains 16 residues. As DNA, the CDR3 is TGTGCCAGCAGCTTAGGAGGGCTTCGTGTTGGAAACACCATATATTTT. Its translation: CASSLGGLRVGNTIYF.

This clone was observed a handful of times. The V call is TRBV5-1, the J call TRBJ2-7, with 8 positions matching TRBD2. This CDR3 comprises 14 residues. The V gene's germline CDR1 is SGHRS and CDR2 YFSETQ. With 0 bases clipped from V and 6 bases from J, the junction kept 5 bases outside the gene matches. CDR3 residues: CASSLAAGGGEQYF. The CDR3 region has the DNA TGCGCCAGCAGCTTGGCCGCGGGGGGCGGCGAGCAGTACTTC.

This rearrangement joins TRBV9 to TRBJ2-3, with TRBD2 matching over 13 bases. V was pared by 2 bases and J by 4 bases, with 4 bases of the junction left unmatched. The CDR3 contains 16 residues. From germline, CDR1 is SGDLS and CDR2 YYNGEE. CDR3 in amino acids: CASSVTSGGGSDTQYF. The CDR3 DNA reads as TGTGCCAGCAGCGTTACTAGCGGGGGGGGGTCAGATACGCAGTATTTT.

This sequence joins TRBV29-1 and TRBJ2-2; D is unclear. Germline assignment: CDR1 SQVTM and CDR2 ANQGSEA. This CDR3 region has 14 residues. The germline V and J ends were trimmed by 6 bases and 2 bases, with 13 bases remaining between them. The CDR3 nucleotides are TGCAGCGTAATCATAACACCTAACACCGGGGAGCTGTTTTTT. Translated: CSVIITPNTGELFF.

This clone was seen at least ten times. The chain is built from TRBV30 and TRBJ1-3; no reliable D call. Deletions cut 7 bases from V and 4 bases from J, with 11 bases between. CDR1 GTSNPN and CDR2 SVGIG come from the germline V gene (reference sequence). The CDR3 runs to 12 residues. This CDR3 reads CAYTLGGNTIYF. The CDR3 nucleotides are TGTGCCTACACACTCGGGGGAAACACCATATATTTT.

This sequence joins TRBV2 and TRBJ1-2; no firm D call. CDR1 is SNHLY, CDR2 FYNNEI, per germline. This CDR3 region has 12 residues. V was cut by 4 bases and J by 5 bases, with 8 bases left in between. DNA of the CDR3: TGTGCCAGCAGTGCGGCAGGTTATGGCTACACCTTC. This translates into CASSAAGYGYTF. Filled out from reference TRBV2 and TRBJ1-2, the complete variable domain reads EPEVTQTPSHQVTQMGQEVILRCVPISNHLYFYWYRQILGQKVEFLVSFYNNEISEKSEIFDDQFSVERPDGSNFTLKIRSTKLEDSAMYFCASSAAGYGYTFGSGTRLTVV.

In this sample, this clone turned up once. J is TRBJ1-3 and V is TRBV28; a weak D match, TRBD1 (5 bases). In germline, CDR1 is MDHEN, CDR2 SYDVKM. The V and J ends lost 6 bases and 1 base respectively, with 13 bases between them. The CDR3 loop spans 15 amino acids. In DNA, the CDR3 is TGTGCCAGCAGCTTGGGACTTCGGTCTGGAAACACCATATATTTT. Amino acid sequence: CASSLGLRSGNTIYF.

This sequence joins TRBV2 and TRBJ2-1, with 12 bases fitting TRBD1. The CDR3 is 15 amino acids. J was trimmed by 6 bases and V by 3 bases; bases with no gene match: 3. Germline values: CDR1 SNHLY, CDR2 FYNNEI. Here the CDR3 reads CASSDWDRGPNEQFF. The CDR3 DNA reads as TGTGCCAGCAGTGACTGGGACAGGGGGCCCAATGAGCAGTTCTTC.

The V and J genes are TRBV19 and TRBJ2-5; 9 nucleotides agree with TRBD1. V trimming: 5 bases; J trimming: 4 bases; junction bases outside the gene matches: 8. Germline CDR1 LNHDA, CDR2 SQIVND (reference sequence). This CDR3 has 15 residues. The CDR3 DNA reads TGTGCCAGTAGTGTCAGCCCGGGACAGGGAGAGACCCAGTACTTC. Amino acid sequence: CASSVSPGQGETQYF.

This clone was seen only a few times. This chain uses TRBV4-2 with TRBJ2-7; 8 bases fit TRBD1. The junction had 6 bases not matched to a gene; V was cut back by 3 bases and J by 2 bases. Germline loops: CDR1 LGHNA, CDR2 YNFKEQ. This CDR3 has 15 amino acids. CDR3 amino acids: CASSQGTGPTYEQYF. CDR3 nucleotides: TGTGCCAGCAGCCAGGGGACAGGCCCGACCTACGAGCAGTACTTC.

The rearrangement uses TRBV11-2 and TRBJ2-4; possible D gene TRBD2, 6 bases. The CDR3 covers 15 residues. Germline values: CDR1 SGHAT, CDR2 FQNNGV. The germline V and J ends were trimmed by 5 bases and 7 bases, with 18 bases remaining between them. As DNA, the CDR3 is TGTGCCAGCAGCCCAAACCCGGGGGAATCGAACATTCAGTACTTC. Protein: CASSPNPGESNIQYF.

The chain couples TRBV4-2 to TRBJ1-2; 8 bases map to TRBD1. CDR1 is LGHNA, CDR2 YNFKEQ, per germline. Unmatched junction bases numbered 9, after V lost 1 base and J lost 8 bases. The CDR3 is made up of 15 amino acids. CDR3 nucleotide sequence: TGTGCCAGCAGCCAAGGGACAGGGAGGGTAGAGGGCTACACCTTC. The encoded protein is CASSQGTGRVEGYTF.

CDR3 bases: TGCGCCAGCAGCGGCCCAGGCGGGGTCTTCTCTGGGGCCAACGTCCTGACTTTC. Translated, it gives CASSGPGGVFSGANVLTF. The chain is built from TRBV5-1 and TRBJ2-6; the D gene is possibly TRBD2 (6 bases). The V gene's germline CDR1 is SGHRS and CDR2 YFSETQ. The CDR3 is 18 amino acids. The V gene lost 4 bases and the J gene lost 0 bases, with 17 bases spanning the gap.

This sequence joins TRBV10-3 and TRBJ2-5; TRBD1 aligns across 8 bases. Germline values: CDR1 ENHRY, CDR2 SYGVKD. CDR3 length: 14 residues. J was trimmed by 1 base and V by 4 bases; bases with no gene match: 2. CDR3 in amino acids: CAISAGTGQETQYF. CDR3 nucleotides: TGTGCCATCAGTGCCGGGACAGGCCAAGAGACCCAGTACTTC.

V is TRBV2 and J is TRBJ1-1; D is perhaps TRBD1 (6 bases). Trimming took 6 bases from V and 0 from J, leaving 11 bases between them. The V gene's germline CDR1 is SNHLY and CDR2 FYNNEI. The CDR3 totals 14 residues. The chain's CDR3 is CASRGDRLNTEAFF. The CDR3 DNA sequence: TGTGCCAGCAGGGGAGACAGGTTGAACACTGAAGCTTTCTTT. The complete variable domain, with remaining parts taken from reference TRBV2 and TRBJ1-1, reads EPEVTQTPSHQVTQMGQEVILRCVPISNHLYFYWYRQILGQKVEFLVSFYNNEISEKSEIFDDQFSVERPDGSNFTLKIRSTKLEDSAMYFCASRGDRLNTEAFFGQGTRLTVV.

The V call is TRBV2, the J call TRBJ2-1, with D perhaps TRBD1 (5 bases). Per germline, CDR1 SNHLY and CDR2 FYNNEI. V shed 2 bases and J shed 0 bases, with 11 bases lying between them. The CDR3 loop spans 16 amino acids. CDR3 bases: TGTGCCAGCAGTGAAATCAGGGCGAGCTCCTACAATGAGCAGTTCTTC. This encodes CASSEIRASSYNEQFF.

This clone showed up just a few times. The V and J genes are TRBV9 and TRBJ1-1; D not certain. The germline V and J ends were trimmed by 2 bases and 1 base, with 12 bases remaining between them. Germline V lookup: CDR1 SGDLS, CDR2 YYNGEE. CDR3 length: 15 amino acids. CDR3 residues: CASSVARSTNTEAFF. CDR3 in DNA: TGTGCCAGCAGCGTCGCTCGGAGCACGAACACTGAAGCTTTCTTT.